These T cell receptor beta chains were read from a single sample in a study of blood T cell repertoires in COVID-19. Here immunoSEQ multiplex PCR was the method, and the copy in TCRdb shows in-frame clones only, minus some. The data contain approximately 210,000 clones, about four fifths of them seen just once; the ten biggest clones take up 3.6%. The sample consisted of peripheral blood. These receptors came from a woman over 75 with acute or convalescent COVID-19. Both conserved end residues are part of each CDR3. The D gene is left open where the match is weak. Expanded clones get a size class; other rows say once, few or many, or leave the size out.

clone_size	v_call	d_call	j_call	cdr3_nt	cdr3_aa
-	TRBV9	-	TRBJ2-7	TGTGCCAGCAGCGAAGACCACGGGGTGGCGGGGAACGAGCAGTACTTC	CASSEDHGVAGNEQYF
-	TRBV28	-	TRBJ1-2	TGTGCCAGCAGTTTATTTAATCGGGGGTACTATGGCTACACCTTC	CASSLFNRGYYGYTF
-	TRBV7-2	-	TRBJ1-2	TGTGCCAGCAGCCCCTCCCCTGGGGGCTTTGGCTACACCTTC	CASSPSPGGFGYTF
-	TRBV6-5	TRBD1	TRBJ1-4	TGTGCCAGCAGTCGGACAGGGCGGGCTAATGAAAAACTGTTTTTT	CASSRTGRANEKLFF
-	TRBV2	TRBD1	TRBJ1-1	TGTGCCAGCAGACTCCAGGGGGCCGACACTGAAGCTTTCTTT	CASRLQGADTEAFF
-	TRBV5-5	TRBD1	TRBJ1-3	TGTGCCAGCAGCTTGGAGGGGACAGTATTAAAAGGAAACACCATATATTTT	CASSLEGTVLKGNTIYF
-	TRBV7-9	TRBD2	TRBJ2-3	TGTGCCAGCAGCTACGGGACTAGCGGGAGAAGCACAGATACGCAGTATTTT	CASSYGTSGRSTDTQYF
-	TRBV7-9	TRBD1	TRBJ1-3	TGTGCCAGAGGGGGCAACTCTGGAAACACCATATATTTT	CARGGNSGNTIYF
-	TRBV6-2/TRBV6-3	TRBD1	TRBJ1-5	TGTGCCAGCAGTTACTCAGGGGGCGCAAATCAGCCCCAGCATTTT	CASSYSGGANQPQHF
-	TRBV27	-	TRBJ1-1	TGTGCCAGCAGTTCGAACACTGCATCCAGGGCTTTCTTT	CASSSNTASRAFF
-	TRBV7-8	-	TRBJ1-6	TGTGCCAGCAGCACACGGGGCTCCTATAATTCACCCCTCCACTTT	CASSTRGSYNSPLHF
-	TRBV28	-	TRBJ1-2	TGTGCCAGCAGTTATCCCGGGCCCTCTCCGGGGGGCTACACCTTC	CASSYPGPSPGGYTF
-	TRBV5-1	TRBD1	TRBJ2-7	TGCGCCAGCAGCTTGGGTCCGACAGGGAGCTCCTACGAGCAGTACTTC	CASSLGPTGSSYEQYF
-	TRBV15	-	TRBJ1-1	TGTGCCACCAGCAGAGATCGCGGGAACACTGAAGCTTTCTTT	CATSRDRGNTEAFF
-	TRBV3-1/TRBV3-2	-	TRBJ1-6	TGTGCCAGCAGCCAAGGCAGGAGGGGTAATTCACCCCTCCACTTT	CASSQGRRGNSPLHF
-	TRBV6-4	-	TRBJ1-5	TGTGCCAGCAGTTACAGGGCGGATCAGCCCCAGCATTTT	CASSYRADQPQHF
-	TRBV28	-	TRBJ1-1	TGTGCCAGCAGGAGACCAGCGTTGAACACTGAAGCTTTCTTT	CASRRPALNTEAFF
-	TRBV10-3	TRBD2	TRBJ2-1	TGTGCCATCAGTGAGTCCCGGGGGGGAAGCAATGAGCAGTTCTTC	CAISESRGGSNEQFF
-	TRBV18	TRBD1	TRBJ1-5	TGTGCCAGCTCACAGGGACAGCCATATAGCAATCAGCCCCAGCATTTT	CASSQGQPYSNQPQHF
-	TRBV28	TRBD1	TRBJ2-7	TGTGCCAGCGCACAGGGGGACTACGAGCAGTACTTC	CASAQGDYEQYF
few	TRBV7-8	-	TRBJ1-4	TGTGCCAGCAGGGAGATAGCAACTAATGAAAAACTGTTTTTT	CASREIATNEKLFF
-	TRBV19	TRBD1	TRBJ2-1	TGTGCCAGTAGTACCCGGGACAGGGCGAGGTACAATGAGCAGTTCTTC	CASSTRDRARYNEQFF
-	TRBV5-1	TRBD1	TRBJ1-6	TGCGCCAGCAGCTCCACGGGACAGGGTAATTCACCCCTCCACTTT	CASSSTGQGNSPLHF
-	TRBV6-6	TRBD2	TRBJ2-1	TGTGCCAGCAGCCCCAGACTAGCGGGGGGGAATGAGCAGTTCTTC	CASSPRLAGGNEQFF
-	TRBV3-1/TRBV3-2	-	TRBJ1-5	TGTGCCAGCAGCCCGAGACTGAATAGCAATCAGCCCCAGCATTTT	CASSPRLNSNQPQHF
-	TRBV6-2/TRBV6-3	-	TRBJ1-5	TGTGCCAGCAGTTACTCTGCCGGGTTCAATCAGCCCCAGCATTTT	CASSYSAGFNQPQHF
-	TRBV25-1	TRBD1	TRBJ2-2	TGTGCCAGCAGTGAGTTGGACAGGGACACCGGGGAGCTGTTTTTT	CASSELDRDTGELFF